This T cell receptor beta chain was profiled in a study of T cells in localized non-small cell lung cancer. On this clone: Its antigen remains unknown.

Clones were sequenced by immunoSEQ multiplex PCR, and TCRdb holds only the in-frame ones, with some missing. The sample consists of approximately 23,000 clones, 70% to 90% of them appearing once. Study conclusions and caveats: Adjacent lung was found to contain a median approximately 60 of the top 100 tumor clones.

Trimming removed 6 bases from V and 1 base from J; junction bases left unmatched: 6. CDR1 is SGHRS and CDR2 is YFSETQ in the germline V gene. The CDR3 covers 14 residues. The rearrangement uses TRBV5-1 and TRBJ1-1, with 7 bases matching TRBD1. The sequence was collected from a man aged 35 to 69 with stage II lung adenocarcinoma. This sample comprised PBMCs, obtained before any cancer treatment. This CDR3 reads CASTTGQPNTEAFF. The CDR3 region has the DNA TGCGCCAGCACCACGGGACAGCCGAACACTGAAGCTTTCTTT.